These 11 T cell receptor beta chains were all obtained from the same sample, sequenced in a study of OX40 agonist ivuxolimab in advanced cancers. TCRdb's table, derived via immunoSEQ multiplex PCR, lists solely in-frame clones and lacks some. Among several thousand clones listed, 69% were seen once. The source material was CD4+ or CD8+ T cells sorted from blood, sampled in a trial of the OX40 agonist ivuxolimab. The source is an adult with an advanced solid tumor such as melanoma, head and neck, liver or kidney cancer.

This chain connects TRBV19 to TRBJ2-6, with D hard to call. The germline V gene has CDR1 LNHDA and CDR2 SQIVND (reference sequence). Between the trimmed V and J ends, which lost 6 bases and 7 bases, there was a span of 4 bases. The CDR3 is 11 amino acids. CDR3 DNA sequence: TGTGCCAGTAGATACGCCAACGTCCTGACTTTC. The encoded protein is CASRYANVLTF.

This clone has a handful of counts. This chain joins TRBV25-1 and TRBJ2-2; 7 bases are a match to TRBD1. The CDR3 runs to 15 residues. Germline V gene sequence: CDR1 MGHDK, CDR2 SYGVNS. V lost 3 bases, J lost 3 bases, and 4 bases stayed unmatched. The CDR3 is CASSEGDRDTGELFF. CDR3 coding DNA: TGTGCCAGCAGTGAGGGTGACAGGGACACCGGGGAGCTGTTTTTT. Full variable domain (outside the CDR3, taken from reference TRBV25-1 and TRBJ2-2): EADIYQTPRYLVIGTGKKITLECSQTMGHDKMYWYQQDPGMELHLIHYSYGVNSTEKGDLSSESTVSRIRTEHFPLTLESARPSHTSQYLCASSEGDRDTGELFFGEGSRLTVL.

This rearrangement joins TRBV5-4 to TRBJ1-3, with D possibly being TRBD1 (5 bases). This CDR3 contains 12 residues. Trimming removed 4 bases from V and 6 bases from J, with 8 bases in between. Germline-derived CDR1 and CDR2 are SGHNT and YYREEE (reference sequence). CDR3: CASSRGENTIYF. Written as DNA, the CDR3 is TGTGCCAGCAGCCGGGGGGAAAACACCATATATTTT. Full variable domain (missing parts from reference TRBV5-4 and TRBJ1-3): ETGVTQSPTHLIKTRGQQVTLRCSSQSGHNTVSWYQQALGQGPQFIFQYYREEENGRGNFPPRFSGLQFPNYSSELNVNALELDDSALYLCASSRGENTIYFGEGSWLTVV.

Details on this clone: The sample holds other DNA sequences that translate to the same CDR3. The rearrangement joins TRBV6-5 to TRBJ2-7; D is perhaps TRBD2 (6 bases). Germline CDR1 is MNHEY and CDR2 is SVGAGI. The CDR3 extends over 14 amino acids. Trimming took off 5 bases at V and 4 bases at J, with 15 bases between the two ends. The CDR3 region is CASSLRQGGYEQYF. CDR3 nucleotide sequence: TGTGCCAGCAGTCTGAGGCAGGGAGGTTACGAGCAGTACTTC.

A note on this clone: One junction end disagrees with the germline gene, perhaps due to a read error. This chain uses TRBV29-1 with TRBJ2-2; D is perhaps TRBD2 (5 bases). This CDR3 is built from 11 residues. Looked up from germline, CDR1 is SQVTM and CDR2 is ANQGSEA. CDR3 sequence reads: CSVEEPGELLF. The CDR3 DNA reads TGCAGCGTTGAGGAGCCCGGGGAGCTGCTTTTT.

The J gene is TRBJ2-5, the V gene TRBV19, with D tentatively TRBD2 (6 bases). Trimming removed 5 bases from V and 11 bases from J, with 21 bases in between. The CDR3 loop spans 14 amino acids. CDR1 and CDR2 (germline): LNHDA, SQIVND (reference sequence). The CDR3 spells CASSPRVLSGEQYF. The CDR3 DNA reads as TGTGCCAGTAGTCCGCGGGTCCTTTCGGGAGAGCAGTACTTC.

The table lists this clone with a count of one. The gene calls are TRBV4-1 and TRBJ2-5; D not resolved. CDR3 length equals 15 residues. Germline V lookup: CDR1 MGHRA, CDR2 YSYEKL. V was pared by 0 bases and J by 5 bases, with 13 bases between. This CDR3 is CASSQDLSQPETQYF. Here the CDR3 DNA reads TGCGCCAGCAGCCAAGATTTGTCCCAGCCCGAGACCCAGTACTTC.

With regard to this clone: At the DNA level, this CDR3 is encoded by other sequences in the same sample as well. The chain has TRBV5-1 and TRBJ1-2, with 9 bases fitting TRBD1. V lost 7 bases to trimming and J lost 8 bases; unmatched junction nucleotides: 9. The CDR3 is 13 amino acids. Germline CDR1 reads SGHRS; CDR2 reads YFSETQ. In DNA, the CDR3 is TGCGCCAGCGTGGAGACAGGGGGTCGGGGCTACACCTTC. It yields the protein CASVETGGRGYTF. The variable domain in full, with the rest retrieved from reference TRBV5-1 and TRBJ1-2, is KAGVTQTPRYLIKTRGQQVTLSCSPISGHRSVSWYQQTPGQGLQFLFEYFSETQRNKGNFPGRFSGRQFSNSRSEMNVSTLELGDSALYLCASVETGGRGYTFGSGTRLTVV.

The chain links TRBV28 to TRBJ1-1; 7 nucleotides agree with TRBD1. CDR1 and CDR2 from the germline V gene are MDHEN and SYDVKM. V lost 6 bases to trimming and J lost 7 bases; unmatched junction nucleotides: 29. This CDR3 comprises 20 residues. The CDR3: CASSPLSYIHRDRRIDEAFF. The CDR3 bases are TGTGCCAGCAGCCCTCTATCCTATATTCACCGGGACAGACGGATAGATGAAGCTTTCTTT.

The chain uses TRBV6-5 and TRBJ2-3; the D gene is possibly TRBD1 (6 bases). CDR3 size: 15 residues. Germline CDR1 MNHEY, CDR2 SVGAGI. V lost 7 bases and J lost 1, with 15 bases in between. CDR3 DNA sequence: TGTGCCAGCATTTTCACAGGGCGGGGCACAGATACGCAGTATTTT. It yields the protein CASIFTGRGTDTQYF.

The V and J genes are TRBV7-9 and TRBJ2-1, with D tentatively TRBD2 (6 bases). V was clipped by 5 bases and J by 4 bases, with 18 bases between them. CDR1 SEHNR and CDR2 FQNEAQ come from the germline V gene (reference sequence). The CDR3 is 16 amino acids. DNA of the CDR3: TGTGCCAGCAGCGACGATAGCGGCAAAACGTACAATGAGCAGTTCTTC. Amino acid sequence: CASSDDSGKTYNEQFF.